What follows are 27 T cell receptor beta chains derived from one specimen sequenced in a study of blood T cell repertoires in COVID-19. The table came from immunoSEQ multiplex PCR; TCRdb's copy has only in-frame clones and leaves some out. The table shows a few hundred thousand clones, with approximately 85% occurring only once. What was sequenced was PBMCs or T cells enriched from blood (not recorded which). The receptor source for this set is a man younger than 45 who had recovered from COVID-19.

J is TRBJ2-2 and V is TRBV5-4, with D possibly being TRBD2 (7 bases). This CDR3 region has 15 residues. Germline loops: CDR1 SGHNT, CDR2 YYREEE (reference sequence). V was pared by 0 bases and J by 6 bases, with 12 bases between. For the CDR3, the DNA is TGTGCCAGCAGCTTGGCCGGGGAGGGGGCCGGGGAGCTGTTTTTT. This gives the protein CASSLAGEGAGELFF. The full variable domain, completed using reference TRBV5-4 and TRBJ2-2, is ETGVTQSPTHLIKTRGQQVTLRCSSQSGHNTVSWYQQALGQGPQFIFQYYREEENGRGNFPPRFSGLQFPNYSSELNVNALELDDSALYLCASSLAGEGAGELFFGEGSRLTVL.

The chain employs TRBV7-2 and TRBJ1-2; weak D call: TRBD1 (5 bases). The CDR3 has 15 residues. In germline, CDR1 is SGHTA, CDR2 FQGNSA. V was clipped by 2 bases and J by 2 bases, with 12 bases between them. The CDR3 loop reads CASSLRQRGNYGYTF. The CDR3 DNA sequence: TGTGCCAGCAGCTTACGGCAGCGGGGGAACTATGGCTACACCTTC.

The chain recombines TRBV3-1 (or the pseudogene TRBV3-2) with TRBJ1-2, with D unresolved. This CDR3 spans 16 amino acids. Germline CDR1 is LGHDT and CDR2 is YNNKEL (reference sequence). Trimming cost V 4 bases and J 4 bases, with 19 bases left between them. CDR3 protein: CASSPRHDVHPYGYTF. The CDR3 nucleotides read TGTGCCAGCAGCCCCAGACACGACGTACATCCCTATGGCTACACCTTC.

Here the CDR3 DNA reads TGTGCCAGTAGTACCCGGACAGGCCATAGCAATCAGCCCCAGCATTTT. Translating gives CASSTRTGHSNQPQHF. The chain is built from TRBV19 and TRBJ1-5; 7 nucleotides line up with TRBD1. The CDR3 totals 16 residues. J was trimmed by 0 bases and V by 4 bases; bases with no gene match: 6. Germline V gives CDR1 LNHDA, CDR2 SQIVND (reference sequence).

This chain links TRBV5-8 with TRBJ1-5, with TRBD1 matching over 9 bases. The CDR3 has 16 amino acids. V was pared by 7 bases and J by 0 bases, with 8 bases of the junction left unmatched. The germline V gene encodes CDR1 SGHTS and CDR2 YDEGEE. DNA of the CDR3: TGTGCCAGCCGGGACAGGGTGCCGTATAGCAATCAGCCCCAGCATTTT. Translating gives CASRDRVPYSNQPQHF.

The V and J genes are TRBV4-1 and TRBJ1-1, with D unresolved. This CDR3 spans 14 amino acids. Germline-derived CDR1 and CDR2 are MGHRA and YSYEKL. V was shortened by 3 bases and J by 7 bases, with 15 bases between the two germline ends. This CDR3 is CASSHHGYGNEAFF. The CDR3 nucleotides read TGCGCCAGCAGCCATCACGGGTACGGGAATGAAGCTTTCTTT.

This clone has only one observation. This chain links TRBV5-1 with TRBJ1-2; 7 bases align to TRBD1. CDR3 length: 17 amino acids. V dropped 4 bases and J dropped 2; count of bases not matched to a gene: 14. The germline CDR1 and CDR2 sequences are SGHRS and YFSETQ. This CDR3 reads CASSPGTDGFTNYGYTF. The CDR3 nucleotides read TGCGCCAGCAGCCCAGGGACAGACGGATTTACAAACTATGGCTACACCTTC.

The table lists this clone with a few counts. The CDR3 spells CASSPTGGGPKNIQYF. The DNA for the CDR3 is TGTGCCAGCAGCCCCACGGGCGGGGGCCCCAAAAACATTCAGTACTTC. The V gene is TRBV3-1 (or the pseudogene TRBV3-2), the J gene TRBJ2-4; tentative D call: TRBD2 (7 bases). There are 16 residues in the CDR3. Trimming left V 4 bases short and J 2 bases short, with 15 bases between. Germline V CDR1 and CDR2: LGHDT, YNNKEL (reference sequence).

V is TRBV5-1 and J is TRBJ1-3; D gene uncertain. From germline, CDR1 is SGHRS and CDR2 YFSETQ. V dropped 0 bases and J dropped 2 bases, with 12 bases sitting between them. The CDR3 runs to 16 residues. As DNA, the CDR3 is TGCGCCAGCAGCTTGGGGCCTAGGAGGACTGGAAACACCATATATTTT. Amino acid sequence: CASSLGPRRTGNTIYF.

CDR3 DNA sequence: TGTGCCAGCAGCCAAGGCGGGGGGTCCGAGCAGTACTTC. Translation gives CASSQGGGSEQYF. The chain links TRBV3-1 (or the pseudogene TRBV3-2) to TRBJ2-7; 8 nucleotides agree with TRBD2. Trimming removed 1 base from V and 6 bases from J; junction bases left unmatched: 2. Germline V lookup: CDR1 LGHDT, CDR2 YNNKEL (reference sequence). The CDR3 length is 13 residues.

The gene calls are TRBV7-8 and TRBJ2-3; maybe TRBD2 (6 bases). Germline assignment: CDR1 SGHVS and CDR2 FQNEAQ. The CDR3 loop spans 16 amino acids. The V gene lost 4 bases and the J gene lost 2 bases, with 16 bases spanning the gap. The CDR3 sequence is CASSSLPGLDTDTQYF. CDR3 sequence (DNA): TGTGCCAGCAGCTCTCTCCCGGGACTTGACACAGATACGCAGTATTTT. Looking up the rest from reference TRBV7-8 and TRBJ2-3 gives the full variable domain: GAGVSQSPRYKVAKRGQDVALRCDPISGHVSLFWYQQALGQGPEFLTYFQNEAQLDKSGLPSDRFFAERPEGSVSTLKIQRTQQEDSAVYLCASSSLPGLDTDTQYFGPGTRLTVL.

This sequence joins TRBV29-1 and TRBJ1-2, with 9 bases lining up with TRBD1. CDR3 length: 13 amino acids. CDR1 SQVTM and CDR2 ANQGSEA come from the germline V gene. The V gene end was trimmed by 5 bases and the J gene end by 5 bases; junction bases not matched to a gene: 6. This CDR3 is CSVLQQGAYGYTF. The DNA for the CDR3 is TGCAGCGTTTTGCAACAGGGGGCATATGGCTACACCTTC.

This chain joins TRBV5-1 and TRBJ2-5; a possible D gene is TRBD2 (7 bases). The CDR3 has 17 residues. Germline assignment: CDR1 SGHRS and CDR2 YFSETQ. V lost 3 bases and J lost 1, with 19 bases in between. CDR3 DNA sequence: TGCGCCAGCAGCTGGGGGGGCAGGGCCCCCTTCCAAGAGACCCAGTACTTC. This encodes CASSWGGRAPFQETQYF.

The gene calls are TRBV30 and TRBJ1-5; D not resolved. The CDR3 runs 14 residues. With 1 base removed from V and 8 bases from J, the gap between germline ends came to 15 bases. The germline CDR1 and CDR2 sequences are GTSNPN and SVGIG (reference sequence). The CDR3 coding sequence is TGTGCCTGGAGTGCGCAAGGAGTTATTGAGCCCCAGCATTTT. Protein: CAWSAQGVIEPQHF.

J is TRBJ2-5 and V is TRBV19; TRBD1 might be the D (5 bases). Germline CDR1 and CDR2: LNHDA and SQIVND (reference sequence). The CDR3 is 13 residues long. V was pared by 1 base and J by 5 bases, with 8 bases between. This chain's CDR3 is CASSIAGLETQYF. Here the CDR3 DNA reads TGTGCCAGTAGTATAGCAGGGTTGGAGACCCAGTACTTC.

CDR3 region: CASTILTGNTEAFF. The CDR3 nucleotides read TGTGCCAGCACCATCCTAACAGGGAACACTGAAGCTTTCTTT. The genes are TRBV2 and TRBJ1-1, with D tentatively TRBD1 (5 bases). Germline CDR1 reads SNHLY; CDR2 reads FYNNEI. This CDR3 is built from 14 residues. V lost 7 bases, J lost 1 base, and 13 bases lay in between.

J is TRBJ2-7 and V is TRBV12-3 or TRBV12-4; 8 bases align to TRBD1. Germline trimming cut 5 bases from V and 2 bases from J; bases unmatched to any gene: 2. The CDR3 totals 13 residues. The CDR3 region has the DNA TGTGCCAGCAGTACAGGGGGACCCTACGAGCAGTACTTC. As protein: CASSTGGPYEQYF.

The J gene is TRBJ2-1, the V gene TRBV27; 13 bases map to TRBD2. Germline-derived CDR1 and CDR2 are MNHEY and SMNVEV (reference sequence). The junction had 11 bases not matched to a gene; V was cut back by 0 bases and J by 0 bases. This CDR3 region has 21 residues. The CDR3 coding sequence is TGTGCCAGCAGTTTATCGTACCCCGGACTAGCGGGGGTGTTCTCCTACAATGAGCAGTTCTTC. Translating it yields CASSLSYPGLAGVFSYNEQFF.

This clone occurred a few times. V usage is TRBV9 and J usage is TRBJ1-3; the D gene is possibly TRBD1 (5 bases). V was trimmed by 0 bases and J by 4 bases, leaving 14 bases between them. Per germline, CDR1 SGDLS and CDR2 YYNGEE. The CDR3 sequence is 16 residues long. The chain's CDR3 is CASSVASQGGGNTIYF. The CDR3 DNA follows: TGTGCCAGCAGCGTAGCTTCCCAGGGAGGAGGAAACACCATATATTTT.

The CDR3 here is CASSKAQTGNEVDEQYF. The CDR3 nucleotides read TGTGCCAGCAGCAAAGCGCAGACAGGGAACGAGGTCGACGAGCAGTACTTC. The rearrangement uses TRBV21-1 and TRBJ2-7; TRBD1 was called by the table and not checked on the DNA. TRBV21-1 is flagged as a pseudogene. The CDR3 is 17 residues long.

This sequence joins TRBV21-1 and TRBJ1-1; TRBD1 was called by the table and not checked on the DNA. TRBV21-1 is designated a pseudogene. The CDR3 has 16 residues. The chain's CDR3 is CASSPVGQIMNTEAFF. CDR3 coding DNA: TGTGCCAGCAGCCCCGTGGGACAGATCATGAACACTGAAGCTTTCTTT.

V is TRBV30 and J is TRBJ2-7; the match to TRBD1 covers 8 bases. From germline, CDR1 is GTSNPN and CDR2 SVGIG (reference sequence). Losses at the gene ends were 2 bases for V and 3 bases for J; bases not matched to a gene: 3. This CDR3 contains 13 residues. DNA of the CDR3: TGTGCCTGGAGTATCGACAGGGGCTACGAGCAGTACTTC. This translates into CAWSIDRGYEQYF.

The rearrangement uses TRBV6-5 and TRBJ1-3; a possible D gene is TRBD1 (5 bases). Per germline, CDR1 MNHEY and CDR2 SVGAGI. The CDR3 spans 15 residues. V was pared by 7 bases and J by 0 bases, with 13 bases between. The CDR3 loop is CASKRQINSGNTIYF. The CDR3 nucleotides read TGTGCCAGCAAGAGACAGATCAACTCTGGAAACACCATATATTTT.

The chain is built from TRBV3-1 (or the pseudogene TRBV3-2) and TRBJ2-2; 12 bases match TRBD2. Per the germline V gene, CDR1 is LGHDT and CDR2 is YNNKEL (reference sequence). CDR3 size: 16 residues. V shed 4 bases and J 8 bases; nucleotides not matched to a gene: 8. CDR3 region: CASSPLLTSGGGELFF. Here the CDR3 DNA reads TGTGCCAGCAGCCCCCTCTTGACTAGCGGGGGAGGGGAGCTGTTTTTT.

The chain employs TRBV19 and TRBJ2-3, with a possible D match to TRBD2 (7 bases). V was cut by 7 bases and J by 0 bases, with 20 bases left in between. The CDR3 sequence is 17 residues long. CDR1 and CDR2 from the germline V gene are LNHDA and SQIVND (reference sequence). The DNA for the CDR3 is TGTGCCAGTACGAGCCGGGGGGCAGGGACTAGCACAGATACGCAGTATTTT. This sequence encodes CASTSRGAGTSTDTQYF.

The chain links TRBV18 to TRBJ2-7, with D maybe TRBD1 (5 bases). Trimming pared 1 base from V and 4 bases from J, leaving 8 bases between. Germline assignment: CDR1 KGHSH and CDR2 LQKENI. CDR3 length equals 13 residues. CDR3 sequence reads: CASSPQGRYEQYF. CDR3 DNA sequence: TGTGCCAGCTCACCACAGGGGCGGTACGAGCAGTACTTC.

The chain recombines TRBV3-1 (or the pseudogene TRBV3-2) with TRBJ2-7, with D tentatively TRBD2 (6 bases). Germline V lookup: CDR1 LGHDT, CDR2 YNNKEL (reference sequence). The CDR3 covers 14 residues. V gave up 4 bases and J gave up 6 bases, with 16 bases separating them. CDR3 DNA sequence: TGTGCCAGCAGCCTTGCTGGGCGGAGGGGCGAGCAGTACTTC. Translated: CASSLAGRRGEQYF.